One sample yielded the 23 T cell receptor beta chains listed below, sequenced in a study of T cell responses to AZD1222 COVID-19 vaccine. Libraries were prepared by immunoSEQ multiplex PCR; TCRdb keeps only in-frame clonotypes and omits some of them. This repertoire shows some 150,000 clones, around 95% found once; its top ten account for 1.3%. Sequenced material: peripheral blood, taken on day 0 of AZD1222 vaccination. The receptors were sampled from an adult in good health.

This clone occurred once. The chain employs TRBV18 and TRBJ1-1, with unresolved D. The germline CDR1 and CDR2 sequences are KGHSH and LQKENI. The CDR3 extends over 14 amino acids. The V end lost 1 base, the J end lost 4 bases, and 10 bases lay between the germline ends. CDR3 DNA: TGTGCCAGCTCACCACTAAGTATAAGCACTGAAGCTTTCTTT. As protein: CASSPLSISTEAFF.

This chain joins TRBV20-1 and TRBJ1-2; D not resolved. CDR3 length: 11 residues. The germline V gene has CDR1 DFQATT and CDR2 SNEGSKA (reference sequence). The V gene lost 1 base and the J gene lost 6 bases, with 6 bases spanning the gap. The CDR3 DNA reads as TGCAGTGCTAGAGGGGGAGATGGCTACACCTTC. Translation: CSARGGDGYTF.

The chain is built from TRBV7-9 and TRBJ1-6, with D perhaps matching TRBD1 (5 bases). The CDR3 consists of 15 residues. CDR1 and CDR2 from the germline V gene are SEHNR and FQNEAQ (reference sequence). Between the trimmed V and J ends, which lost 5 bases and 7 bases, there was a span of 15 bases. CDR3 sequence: CASSTRQGANSPLHF. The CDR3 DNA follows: TGTGCCAGCAGCACCCGCCAAGGGGCCAATTCACCCCTCCACTTT.

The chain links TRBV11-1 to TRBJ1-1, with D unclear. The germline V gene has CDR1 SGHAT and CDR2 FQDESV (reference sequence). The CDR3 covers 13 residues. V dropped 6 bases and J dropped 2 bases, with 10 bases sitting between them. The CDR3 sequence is CASSTRSNTEAFF. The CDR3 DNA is TGTGCCAGCAGTACCAGGAGTAACACTGAAGCTTTCTTT.

The CDR3 region is CASSQGTGGDGYTF. CDR3 nucleotide sequence: TGTGCCAGTAGTCAAGGGACAGGGGGCGATGGCTACACCTTC. This chain joins TRBV19 and TRBJ1-2; 12 bases align to TRBD1. This CDR3 is 14 amino acids long. V lost 5 bases to trimming and J lost 6 bases; unmatched junction nucleotides: 4. The germline CDR1 and CDR2 sequences are LNHDA and SQIVND (reference sequence).

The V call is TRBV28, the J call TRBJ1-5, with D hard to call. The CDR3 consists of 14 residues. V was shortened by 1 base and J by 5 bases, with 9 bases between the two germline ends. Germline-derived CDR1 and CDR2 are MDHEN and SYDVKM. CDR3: CASSLYEGYQPQHF. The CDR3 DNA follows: TGTGCCAGCAGTTTATATGAGGGTTATCAGCCCCAGCATTTT.

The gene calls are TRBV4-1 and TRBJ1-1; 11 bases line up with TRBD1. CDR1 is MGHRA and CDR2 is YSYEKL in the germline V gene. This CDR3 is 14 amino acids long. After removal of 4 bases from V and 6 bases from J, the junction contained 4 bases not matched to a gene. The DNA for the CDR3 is TGCGCCAGCAGCCTCTGGACAGGGGGCTCTGAAGCTTTCTTT. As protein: CASSLWTGGSEAFF.

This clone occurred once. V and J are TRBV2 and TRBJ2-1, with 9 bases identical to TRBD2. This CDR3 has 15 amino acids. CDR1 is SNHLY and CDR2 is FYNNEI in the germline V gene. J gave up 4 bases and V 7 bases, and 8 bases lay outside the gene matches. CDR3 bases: TGTGCCAGCATGCCCCTAGCGGGAATATACAATGAGCAGTTCTTC. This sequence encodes CASMPLAGIYNEQFF.

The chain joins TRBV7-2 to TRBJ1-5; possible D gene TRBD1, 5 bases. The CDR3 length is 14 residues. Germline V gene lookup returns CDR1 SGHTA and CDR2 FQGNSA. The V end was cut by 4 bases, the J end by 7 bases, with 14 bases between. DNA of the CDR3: TGTGCCAGCAGCTCCTCTGGGGGGGTCCAGCCCCAGCATTTT. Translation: CASSSSGGVQPQHF.

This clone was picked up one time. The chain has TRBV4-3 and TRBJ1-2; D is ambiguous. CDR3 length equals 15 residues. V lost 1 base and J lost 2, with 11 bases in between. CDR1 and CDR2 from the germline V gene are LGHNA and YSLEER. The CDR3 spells CASSQGSGPNYGYTF. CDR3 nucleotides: TGCGCCAGCAGCCAAGGGTCCGGCCCCAACTATGGCTACACCTTC.

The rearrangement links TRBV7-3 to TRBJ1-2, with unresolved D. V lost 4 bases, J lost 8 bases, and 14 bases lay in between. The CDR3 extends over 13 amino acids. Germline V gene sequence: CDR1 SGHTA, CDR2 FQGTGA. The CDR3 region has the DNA TGTGCCAGCAGCTCTCTCGGGGTGGGAGGCTACACCTTC. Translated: CASSSLGVGGYTF. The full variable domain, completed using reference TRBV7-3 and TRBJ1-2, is GAGVSQTPSNKVTEKGKYVELRCDPISGHTALYWYRQSLGQGPEFLIYFQGTGAADDSGLPNDRFFAVRPEGSVSTLKIQRTERGDSAVYLCASSSLGVGGYTFGSGTRLTVV.

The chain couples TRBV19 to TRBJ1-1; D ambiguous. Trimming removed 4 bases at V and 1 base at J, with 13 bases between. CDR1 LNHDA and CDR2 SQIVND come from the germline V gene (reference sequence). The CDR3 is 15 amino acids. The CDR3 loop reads CASSTPGGANTEAFF. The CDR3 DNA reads TGTGCCAGTAGTACCCCCGGAGGTGCGAACACTGAAGCTTTCTTT.

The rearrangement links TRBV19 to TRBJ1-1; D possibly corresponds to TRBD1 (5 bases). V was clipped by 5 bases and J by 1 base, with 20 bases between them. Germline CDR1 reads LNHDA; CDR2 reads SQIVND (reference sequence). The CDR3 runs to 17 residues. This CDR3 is CASSAPPRQGPNTEAFF. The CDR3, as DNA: TGTGCCAGTAGTGCACCCCCCCGCCAGGGACCGAACACTGAAGCTTTCTTT.

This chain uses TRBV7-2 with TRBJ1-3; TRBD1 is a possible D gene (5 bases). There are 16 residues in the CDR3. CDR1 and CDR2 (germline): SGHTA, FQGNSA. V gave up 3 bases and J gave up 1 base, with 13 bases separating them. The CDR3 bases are TGTGCCAGCAGCTTCGGGACTCCTGGGTCTGGAAACACCATATATTTT. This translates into CASSFGTPGSGNTIYF.

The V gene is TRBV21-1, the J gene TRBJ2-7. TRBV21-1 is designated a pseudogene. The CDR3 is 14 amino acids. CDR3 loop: CATTPGGATYEQYV. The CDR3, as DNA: TGTGCCACTACCCCGGGCGGTGCGACCTACGAGCAGTACGTC.

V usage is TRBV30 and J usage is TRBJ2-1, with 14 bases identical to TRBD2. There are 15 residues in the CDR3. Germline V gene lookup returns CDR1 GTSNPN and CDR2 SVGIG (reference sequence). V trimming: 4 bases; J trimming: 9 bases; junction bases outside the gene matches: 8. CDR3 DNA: TGTGCCTGGACTGTGGGACTAGCGGGAGTTACTGAGCAGTTCTTC. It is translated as CAWTVGLAGVTEQFF.

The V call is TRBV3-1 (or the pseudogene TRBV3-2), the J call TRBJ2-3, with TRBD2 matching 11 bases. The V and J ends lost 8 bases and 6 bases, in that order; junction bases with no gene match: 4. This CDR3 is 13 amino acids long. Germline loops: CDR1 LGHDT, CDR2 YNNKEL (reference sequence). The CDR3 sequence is CASSASGGDTQYF. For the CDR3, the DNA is TGTGCCAGCTCGGCTAGCGGGGGGGATACGCAGTATTTT.

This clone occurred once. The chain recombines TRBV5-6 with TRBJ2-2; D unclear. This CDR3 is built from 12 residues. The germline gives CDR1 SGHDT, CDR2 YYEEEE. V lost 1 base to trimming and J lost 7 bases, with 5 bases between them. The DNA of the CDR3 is TGTGCCAGCAGCTTGTACGTCGGGGAGCTGTTTTTT. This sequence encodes CASSLYVGELFF.

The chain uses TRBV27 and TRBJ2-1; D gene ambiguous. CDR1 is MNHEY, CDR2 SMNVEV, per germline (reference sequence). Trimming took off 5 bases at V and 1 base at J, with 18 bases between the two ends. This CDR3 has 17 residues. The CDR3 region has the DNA TGTGCCAGCAGTAGTTATAAGGTATATGAATCCTACAATGAGCAGTTCTTC. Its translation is CASSSYKVYESYNEQFF.

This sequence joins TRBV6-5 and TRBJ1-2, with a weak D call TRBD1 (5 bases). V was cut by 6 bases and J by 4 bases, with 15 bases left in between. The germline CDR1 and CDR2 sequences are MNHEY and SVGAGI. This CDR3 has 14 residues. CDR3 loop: CASREPDRSYGYTF. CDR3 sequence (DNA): TGTGCCAGCAGAGAGCCTGACAGATCCTATGGCTACACCTTC.

CDR3: CASSLPQPYGYTF. As DNA, the CDR3 is TGTGCCAGCAGTCTTCCCCAGCCCTATGGCTACACCTTC. The J gene is TRBJ1-2, the V gene TRBV7-9; D is unresolved. CDR1 SEHNR and CDR2 FQNEAQ come from the germline V gene (reference sequence). This CDR3 region has 13 residues. Trimming stripped 6 bases from V and 4 bases from J, with 12 bases between.

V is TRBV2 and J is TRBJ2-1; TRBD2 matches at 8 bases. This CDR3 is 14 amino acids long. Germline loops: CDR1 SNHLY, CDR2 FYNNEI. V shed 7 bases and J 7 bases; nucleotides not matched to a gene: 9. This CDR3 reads CASTSSGSRNEQFF. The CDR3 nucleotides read TGTGCCAGCACCTCCAGCGGGAGTCGGAATGAGCAGTTCTTC.

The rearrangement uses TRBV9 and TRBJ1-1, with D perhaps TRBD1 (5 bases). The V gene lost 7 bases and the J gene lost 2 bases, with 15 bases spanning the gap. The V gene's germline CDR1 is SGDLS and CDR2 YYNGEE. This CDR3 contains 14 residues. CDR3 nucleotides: TGTGCCAGCGCGAGCGGGGGAACTAACACTGAAGCTTTCTTT. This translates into CASASGGTNTEAFF.